Below are 18 T cell receptor beta chains sequenced from a single sample in a study of Graves' ophthalmopathy and Graves' hyperthyroidism. TCR beta CDR3 regions were amplified from RNA transcripts. The first-round RT-PCR employed HTBI primers together with the Qiagen OneStep RT-PCR kit. A multiplex PCR was then performed as the second round. TCRdb re-analysed the multiplex PCR reads in MiXCR, keeping a single row per CDR3 protein. The table lists 450,000 or so distinct CDR3 sequences, approximately 14% of them singletons, with roughly 9.8% in the top ten. Sequenced input: blood. The receptors originated from a woman aged 25 to 39 with Graves' ophthalmopathy.

This clonotype has a count of ten or more. The V and J genes are TRBV6-1 and TRBJ2-1; D gene unclear. Germline lookup yields CDR1 MNHNS and CDR2 SASEGT. V was clipped by 3 bases and J by 12 bases, with 12 bases between them. The CDR3 runs to 12 residues. The CDR3 sequence: CASSDSLGMQFF. Here the CDR3 DNA reads TGTGCCAGCAGTGATTCCTTGGGTATGCAGTTCTTC.

This clonotype was counted only a few times. The chain uses TRBV30 and TRBJ1-1, with 8 nucleotides matching TRBD1. With 4 bases clipped from V and 5 bases from J, the junction kept 12 bases outside the gene matches. The CDR3 consists of 15 residues. The germline V gene has CDR1 GTSNPN and CDR2 SVGIG (reference sequence). The CDR3 protein is CAWISEGQGGTEAFF. In DNA form, the CDR3 reads TGTGCCTGGATCAGCGAAGGACAGGGAGGAACTGAAGCTTTCTTT.

The genes are TRBV20-1 and TRBJ2-4; tentatively, D is TRBD1 (6 bases). The germline gives CDR1 DFQATT, CDR2 SNEGSKA (reference sequence). The CDR3 contains 15 residues. Deletions cut 6 bases from V and 1 base from J, with 16 bases between. The CDR3 protein is CSATTGRSAKNIQYF. Here the CDR3 DNA reads TGCAGTGCCACCACAGGGCGGTCGGCCAAAAACATTCAGTACTTC.

Many counts were recorded for this clonotype. The chain carries TRBV4-1 and TRBJ1-6, with 8 bases identical to TRBD1. Germline V gene data show CDR1 as MGHRA and CDR2 as YSYEKL. V was pared by 3 bases and J by 7 bases, with 14 bases of the junction left unmatched. This CDR3 is 18 amino acids long. The CDR3 loop is CASSHRFKQGARNSPLHF. The CDR3 coding sequence is TGCGCCAGCAGCCATCGGTTTAAGCAGGGGGCAAGAAATTCACCCCTCCACTTT.

This clonotype showed up just once. The V and J genes are TRBV6-4 and TRBJ1-6, with TRBD1 as a possible D gene (5 bases). Per germline, CDR1 MRHNA and CDR2 SNTAGT. The CDR3 has 14 residues. With 5 bases removed from V and 4 bases from J, the gap between germline ends came to 9 bases. CDR3 loop: CASSSGNYNSPLHF. DNA for the CDR3: TGTGCCAGCAGTTCAGGGAATTATAATTCACCCCTCCACTTT.

In this sample, this clonotype turned up many times. The chain links TRBV5-1 to TRBJ2-7; D may be TRBD2 (6 bases). The CDR3 extends over 14 amino acids. Germline loops: CDR1 SGHRS, CDR2 YFSETQ. Trimming cost V 3 bases and J 10 bases, with 20 bases left between them. The CDR3 protein is CASSYGTSPPGQYF. CDR3 bases: TGCGCCAGCAGCTACGGGACTTCACCCCCCGGCCAGTACTTC.

About this clonotype itself: A read error may be the cause here, since a much bigger clone is one base away. The J gene is TRBJ2-7, the V gene TRBV6-1; a weak D match, TRBD2 (5 bases). The CDR3 runs to 15 residues. Germline loops: CDR1 MNHNS, CDR2 SASEGT. Here the CDR3 reads CDSGDRTVRTYEQYF. CDR3 coding DNA: TGTGACAGCGGTGACCGGACGGTGAGAACCTACGAGCAGTACTTC.

With regard to this clonotype: A much larger clone lies one base from this, so it may be a read error. The rearrangement links TRBV4-2 to TRBJ2-7; the match to TRBD1 covers 11 bases. The V segment lost 4 bases and the J segment 6 bases; nucleotides outside the gene matches: 2. Per germline, CDR1 LGHNA and CDR2 YNFKEQ. The CDR3 is made up of 13 amino acids. The CDR3 DNA is TGTGCCAGCAGCCGGGACAGGGGGGCCGAGCAGTACTTC. As protein: CASSRDRGAEQYF.

This clonotype was counted ten times or more. This chain uses TRBV6-5 with TRBJ2-7, with D unclear. This CDR3 is built from 11 residues. Germline V gene lookup returns CDR1 MNHEY and CDR2 SVGAGI. Trimming took off 3 bases at V and 3 bases at J, with 3 bases between the two ends. Written as DNA, the CDR3 is TGTGCCAGCAGTTATCTCTACGAGCAGTACTTC. It translates to CASSYLYEQYF.

In this sample, this clonotype turned up many times. The V and J genes are TRBV20-1 and TRBJ2-7, with 14 positions matching TRBD2. The CDR3 length is 16 residues. The ends lost 6 bases at V and 3 bases at J; junction bases unmatched: 10. Germline CDR1 and CDR2: DFQATT and SNEGSKA (reference sequence). CDR3 protein: CSATGTSGSLGYEQYF. Here the CDR3 DNA reads TGCAGTGCCACCGGGACTAGCGGGAGCCTGGGCTACGAGCAGTACTTC.

This clonotype was seen only a few times. The J gene is TRBJ2-2, the V gene TRBV24-1; no firm D call. The V gene lost 3 bases and the J gene lost 1 base, with 8 bases spanning the gap. Germline-derived CDR1 and CDR2 are KGHDR and SFDVKD. The CDR3 covers 15 residues. The CDR3 loop is CATSDLQGNTGELFF. Written as DNA, the CDR3 is TGTGCCACCAGTGATCTGCAAGGGAACACCGGGGAGCTGTTTTTT.

This clonotype has a count of ten or more. Here the CDR3 DNA reads TGTGCCAGCAGTGAAGTGGTTACGGGCGGTGGCTACACCTTC. Protein product: CASSEVVTGGGYTF. The rearrangement uses TRBV6-1 and TRBJ1-2; D unclear. The CDR3 loop spans 14 amino acids. Germline lookup yields CDR1 MNHNS and CDR2 SASEGT. Trimming removed 1 base at V and 7 bases at J, with 13 bases between.

Ten or more counts support this clonotype. The chain is built from TRBV19 and TRBJ1-1, with no clear D. V shed 2 bases and J shed 1 base, with 8 bases lying between them. Looked up from germline, CDR1 is LNHDA and CDR2 is SQIVND (reference sequence). The CDR3 loop spans 14 amino acids. DNA for the CDR3: TGTGCCAGTAGTATAATTCTGGCGAACACTGAAGCTTTCTTT. This gives the protein CASSIILANTEAFF.

This clonotype was detected many times. The chain recombines TRBV6-2 or TRBV6-3 with TRBJ1-2; D remains unclear. V was trimmed by 0 bases and J by 4 bases, leaving 9 bases between them. Germline V gene sequence: CDR1 MNHEY, CDR2 SVGEGT. CDR3 length equals 14 residues. Here the CDR3 DNA reads TGTGCCAGCAGTTACTCGTGGGGAGCCTATGGCTACACCTTC. Its protein is CASSYSWGAYGYTF.

The table lists this clonotype with many counts. This chain joins TRBV5-1 and TRBJ1-1; D remains unclear. The CDR3 has 14 residues. CDR1 and CDR2 (germline): SGHRS, YFSETQ. V dropped 1 base and J dropped 1 base, with 8 bases sitting between them. The CDR3 loop reads CASSLFSKNTEAFF. In nucleotides, the CDR3 is TGCGCCAGCAGCTTGTTCAGCAAGAACACTGAAGCTTTCTTT.

With regard to this clonotype: Given a much more abundant clone one base away, this may be a read error. CDR3 region: CASSLMDRGYEQYF. CDR3 DNA sequence: TGTGCCAGCAGTTTGATGGACAGGGGCTACGAGCAGTACTTC. V usage is TRBV27 and J usage is TRBJ2-7, with 9 positions matching TRBD1. CDR1 is MNHEY and CDR2 is SMNVEV in the germline V gene (reference sequence). The CDR3 spans 14 residues. The ends lost 3 bases at V and 3 bases at J; junction bases unmatched: 3.

In this sample, this clonotype turned up many times. This chain links TRBV20-1 with TRBJ1-6; the match to TRBD1 covers 7 bases. CDR1 is DFQATT and CDR2 is SNEGSKA in the germline V gene (reference sequence). There are 15 residues in the CDR3. V lost 6 bases and J lost 8; bases outside the gene matches: 13. The CDR3 DNA sequence: TGCAGTGCCCTCACTCCAGGGGGAATTGATTCACCCCTCCACTTT. Translating gives CSALTPGGIDSPLHF.

This clonotype was recorded many times. The chain carries TRBV18 and TRBJ2-5, with unresolved D. Trimming removed 1 base at V and 2 bases at J, with 8 bases between. CDR1 is KGHSH, CDR2 LQKENI, per germline. The CDR3 runs 14 residues. The CDR3 DNA reads as TGTGCCAGCTCACCACTAGATCAGCAAGAGACCCAGTACTTC. Amino acid sequence: CASSPLDQQETQYF.